A single sample gave rise to the 23 T cell receptor beta chains below, sequenced in a study of regulatory T cells in long-lasting Graves disease (dated by TCRdb to the early 2020s). What this sample's time point label stands for: newly diagnosed GD, antithyroid drugs for less than 3 months. RNA was extracted from PBMCs in TRIzol for both TCR sequencing and RNA sequencing. Library preparation was by multiplex PCR. Sequenced on an Illumina HiSeq 4000. TCR beta libraries were built with iRepertoire HTBI primers and Arm-PCR amplification of CDR3 regions. Using fastp trimming at Q25 and MiXCR clonotype assembly, TCRdb reanalyzed the public sequencing data and kept in-frame beta chains. Rows with one shared CDR3 protein collapse into an entry with the most common genes and DNA. For this sample there are about 430,000 distinct CDR3 sequences; about 15% appear just once. Of the sample, approximately 7.8% falls within the top ten clones.

Separately, the same data were catalogued under a study of T cells in Graves' hyperthyroidism and ophthalmopathy.

The input for sequencing was peripheral blood mononuclear cells (PBMCs), taken at new diagnosis, from a patient treated with antithyroid drugs. These receptors were taken from a woman in her forties with Graves disease. Donor details come from another sample of the same person, matched by shared clones.

This clonotype has at least ten counts. J is TRBJ1-1 and V is TRBV2, with D possibly matching TRBD1 (5 bases). The germline V and J ends were trimmed by 10 bases and 1 base, with 13 bases remaining between them. The CDR3 extends over 13 amino acids. Germline V lookup: CDR1 SNHLY, CDR2 FYNNEI. As DNA, the CDR3 is TGTGCCACCAGGCGGGGCCAGAACACTGAAGCTTTCTTT. Amino acid sequence: CATRRGQNTEAFF.

This clonotype has just one count. This clone may be a read error of a much larger clone one base away. The V and J genes are TRBV9 and TRBJ2-5; D unresolved. Germline loops: CDR1 SGDLS, CDR2 YYNGEE. This CDR3 contains 15 residues. DNA of the CDR3: TGTGCCAGCAGCCAGAACTCCCGGCCTCAAGAGACCCGGTACTTC. Amino acid sequence: CASSQNSRPQETRYF.

At least ten counts were recorded for this clonotype. This sequence joins TRBV29-1 and TRBJ2-5; TRBD2 agrees at 14 bases. This CDR3 contains 15 residues. Germline CDR1 is SQVTM and CDR2 is ANQGSEA. V lost 4 bases and J lost 4; bases outside the gene matches: 5. The CDR3 bases are TGCAGCGTTGCGGGACTAGCGGGAGTCCGAGAGACCCAGTACTTC. Translating it yields CSVAGLAGVRETQYF.

This clonotype was picked up many times. The gene calls are TRBV12-3 or TRBV12-4 and TRBJ2-2, with TRBD2 matching over 14 bases. The CDR3 covers 18 residues. The V segment lost 7 bases and the J segment 4 bases; nucleotides outside the gene matches: 11. The CDR3 is CASKTGTSGSFGTGELFF. Written as DNA, the CDR3 is TGTGCCAGCAAGACCGGGACTAGCGGGAGTTTTGGCACCGGGGAGCTGTTTTTT.

This chain uses TRBV28 with TRBJ1-4, with D tentatively TRBD1 (6 bases). The germline gives CDR1 MDHEN, CDR2 SYDVKM. Trimming removed 6 bases from V and 5 bases from J, with 13 bases in between. The CDR3 length is 14 residues. CDR3 protein: CASSRTAENEKLFF. The CDR3 bases are TGTGCCAGCAGCCGGACAGCTGAAAATGAAAAACTGTTTTTT.

The chain carries TRBV4-1 and TRBJ1-5; D unclear. The ends were cut back, 5 bases at V and 7 bases at J, with 18 bases in the middle. The CDR3 length is 15 residues. Germline loops: CDR1 MGHRA, CDR2 YSYEKL. CDR3 in amino acids: CASSLGPGSMQPQHF. The CDR3 coding sequence is TGCGCCAGCAGCTTAGGTCCAGGTAGTATGCAGCCCCAGCATTTT.

This clonotype was counted at least ten times. The CDR3 DNA sequence: TGTGCCAGCAGCTCAACAGGGGATGGGGCCAATGAGCAGTTCTTC. Translation: CASSSTGDGANEQFF. This chain links TRBV7-2 with TRBJ2-1, with 7 bases lining up with TRBD1. The V gene end was trimmed by 4 bases and the J gene end by 6 bases; junction bases not matched to a gene: 9. Germline V gives CDR1 SGHTA, CDR2 FQGNSA. The CDR3 loop spans 15 amino acids.

A word on this clonotype: A single base is all that separates this from a far larger clone, so a read error is likely. The chain couples TRBV7-9 to TRBJ2-5; no firm D call. Germline CDR1 and CDR2: SEHNR and FQNEAQ (reference sequence). The CDR3 length is 12 residues. Trimming stripped 5 bases from V and 5 bases from J, with 9 bases between. The CDR3 DNA sequence: TGTGCCAGCAGCCGGGCCAGGGAGACCCAGTACTTC. It encodes CASSRARETQYF.

The chain is built from TRBV18 and TRBJ2-7; the match to TRBD1 covers 8 bases. This CDR3 is 14 amino acids long. The germline CDR1 and CDR2 sequences are KGHSH and LQKENI. The junction had 6 bases not matched to a gene; V was cut back by 3 bases and J by 5 bases. CDR3: CASSPPGQVHEQYF. DNA of the CDR3: TGTGCCAGCTCACCGCCGGGACAGGTCCACGAGCAGTACTTC.

J is TRBJ2-5 and V is TRBV25-1, with a weak D call TRBD2 (5 bases). Germline-derived CDR1 and CDR2 are MGHDK and SYGVNS. CDR3 length: 17 amino acids. Trimming shortened V by 4 bases and J by 4 bases, and 22 bases separated the two germline ends. This chain's CDR3 is CASSGLIEGNVGETQYF. In DNA form, the CDR3 reads TGTGCCAGCAGTGGTTTAATTGAGGGAAACGTCGGAGAGACCCAGTACTTC.

This clonotype was counted ten times or more. The rearrangement uses TRBV11-2 and TRBJ2-7; no clear D gene. The CDR3 is 15 residues long. With 5 bases removed from V and 3 bases from J, the gap between germline ends came to 17 bases. Germline V CDR1 and CDR2: SGHAT, FQNNGV. As DNA, the CDR3 is TGTGCCAGCAGCCCAATTAGCATTGTTAGCTACGAGCAGTACTTC. Its protein is CASSPISIVSYEQYF.

In this sample, this clonotype turned up many times. V gene TRBV27 combines with J gene TRBJ2-7; TRBD2 matches at 8 bases. The germline CDR1 and CDR2 sequences are MNHEY and SMNVEV (reference sequence). The CDR3 is made up of 17 amino acids. Trimming removed 0 bases from V and 6 bases from J; junction bases left unmatched: 13. In DNA form, the CDR3 reads TGTGCCAGCAGTTTATCACCCCCGGGACTAGTGACGTTCGAGCAGTACTTC. Amino acid sequence: CASSLSPPGLVTFEQYF.

This chain links TRBV6-1 with TRBJ2-1; 9 bases line up with TRBD2. CDR1 MNHNS and CDR2 SASEGT come from the germline V gene. The CDR3 consists of 16 residues. The trim removed 4 bases at V and 3 bases at J, leaving 7 bases unmatched. This CDR3 reads CASSAAAGGYYNEQFF. In nucleotides, the CDR3 is TGTGCCAGCAGTGCCGCAGCGGGAGGTTACTACAATGAGCAGTTCTTC.

This clonotype was recorded many times. One end of the junction does not line up with germline, which may come from a read error. The chain has TRBV5-1 and TRBJ2-3, with D uncertain. From germline, CDR1 is SGHRS and CDR2 YFSETQ. The CDR3 spans 12 residues. As DNA, the CDR3 is TGTGCCAGCAGCTTAGATTCAGATACGCAGTATTTT. Amino acids: CASSLDSDTQYF.

V usage is TRBV5-1 and J usage is TRBJ2-7; possibly TRBD1 for D (6 bases). The ends were cut back, 1 base at V and 5 bases at J, with 13 bases in the middle. Germline-derived CDR1 and CDR2 are SGHRS and YFSETQ. The CDR3 length is 14 residues. The CDR3 here is CASSLFTGSDEQYF. For the CDR3, the DNA is TGCGCCAGCAGCTTGTTTACAGGGAGTGACGAGCAGTACTTC.

This clonotype was found a few times. The chain links TRBV20-1 to TRBJ2-1; D might be TRBD2 (6 bases). Trimming removed 1 base at V and 9 bases at J, with 13 bases between. There are 13 residues in the CDR3. CDR1 and CDR2 (germline): DFQATT, SNEGSKA (reference sequence). The CDR3: CSARVGGQGEQFF. CDR3 sequence (DNA): TGCAGTGCTAGAGTTGGAGGGCAGGGTGAGCAGTTCTTC.

This clonotype appeared a single time. The chain has TRBV24-1 and TRBJ2-5, with D possibly TRBD2 on 7 matching bases. V gave up 4 bases and J gave up 4 bases, with 15 bases separating them. Germline values: CDR1 KGHDR, CDR2 SFDVKD. This CDR3 spans 15 amino acids. CDR3 sequence reads: CATSDQRGGVETQYF. The DNA of the CDR3 is TGTGCCACCAGTGACCAAAGGGGGGGAGTAGAGACCCAGTACTTC.

This clonotype was seen at least ten times. This sequence joins TRBV11-2 and TRBJ2-3; D remains unclear. Between the trimmed V and J ends, which lost 3 bases and 0 bases, there was a span of 10 bases. The CDR3 has 15 amino acids. Germline values: CDR1 SGHAT, CDR2 FQNNGV. DNA of the CDR3: TGTGCCAGCAGCTTTGTTCCGTTTAGCACAGATACGCAGTATTTT. Its protein is CASSFVPFSTDTQYF.

V usage is TRBV12-3 or TRBV12-4 and J usage is TRBJ1-1; perhaps TRBD1 as D (5 bases). The V and J ends lost 7 bases and 6 bases respectively, with 24 bases between them. CDR3 length: 16 residues. As DNA, the CDR3 is TGTGCCAGCAATTGGATTTCGGGGGGTGGAGATGCTGAAGCTTTCTTT. This sequence encodes CASNWISGGGDAEAFF.

This clonotype was detected many times. The chain carries TRBV30 and TRBJ1-1; D remains unclear. The germline gives CDR1 GTSNPN, CDR2 SVGIG (reference sequence). This CDR3 comprises 13 residues. Between the trimmed V and J ends, which lost 2 bases and 0 bases, there was a span of 7 bases. CDR3 DNA sequence: TGTGCCTGGAGTAAAGTCCTGAACACTGAAGCTTTCTTT. Protein: CAWSKVLNTEAFF.

This clonotype was seen at least ten times. The rearrangement joins TRBV3-1 to TRBJ2-1; no reliable D call. V lost 4 bases, J lost 0 bases, and 13 bases lay in between. Per germline, CDR1 LGHDT and CDR2 YNNKEL (reference sequence). CDR3 length: 16 amino acids. The CDR3 here is CASSLEASSSYNEQFF. The CDR3 DNA is TGTGCCAGCAGCCTCGAGGCCTCTAGCTCCTACAATGAGCAGTTCTTC.

This clonotype was observed at least ten times. V is TRBV12-3 or TRBV12-4 and J is TRBJ2-7, with TRBD1 identical over 9 bases. This CDR3 is 14 amino acids long. V was clipped by 4 bases and J by 4 bases; unmatched bases: 5. The CDR3 spells CASSSGGQGYEQYF. The CDR3 DNA sequence: TGTGCCAGCAGTTCCGGGGGACAGGGTTACGAGCAGTACTTC.

This clonotype came up once. J is TRBJ2-7 and V is TRBV28; 10 bases are a match to TRBD2. Germline V gene data show CDR1 as MDHEN and CDR2 as SYDVKM. The V segment lost 2 bases and the J segment 2 bases; nucleotides outside the gene matches: 12. There are 18 residues in the CDR3. In DNA, the CDR3 is TGTGCCAGCAGTTTAAGGGTTCCAGCGGGAGGGGCCCCCTACGAGCAGTACTTC. Translated: CASSLRVPAGGAPYEQYF.